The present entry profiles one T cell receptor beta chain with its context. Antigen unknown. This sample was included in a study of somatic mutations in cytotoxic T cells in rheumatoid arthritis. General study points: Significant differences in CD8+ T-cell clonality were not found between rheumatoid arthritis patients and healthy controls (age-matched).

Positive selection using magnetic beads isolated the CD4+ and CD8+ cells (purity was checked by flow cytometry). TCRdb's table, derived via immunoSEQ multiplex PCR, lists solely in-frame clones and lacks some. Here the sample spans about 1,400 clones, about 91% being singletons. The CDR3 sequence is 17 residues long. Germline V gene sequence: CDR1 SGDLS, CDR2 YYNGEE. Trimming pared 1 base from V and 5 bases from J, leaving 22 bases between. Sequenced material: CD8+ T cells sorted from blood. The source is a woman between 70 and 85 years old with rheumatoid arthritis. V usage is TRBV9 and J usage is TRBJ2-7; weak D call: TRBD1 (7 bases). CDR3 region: CASSVSPGGQLWDEQYF. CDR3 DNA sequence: TGTGCCAGCAGCGTAAGCCCAGGGGGGCAGCTGTGGGACGAGCAGTACTTC.